This T cell receptor (beta chain) derives from a study of identical twins (dated by TCRdb to 2016 to 2017). Study-level background: To test whether fetal clonotypes persist, this study deep-sequenced TCR alpha and beta repertoires from monozygotic twins, from unrelated adults of various ages, and from cord blood. To rule out contamination, replicate twin experiments were performed at different times with different library preparation protocols. What the study reported, not specific to this receptor: Zero-insertion analyses could be partly confounded by invariant T cells such as MAIT and iNKT, although diverse VJ usage argued against such confounding for most clonotypes. Because the same donors could not be followed over many years, conclusions were based on cross-sectional statistical analysis. Abundant cord blood beta clonotypes had fewer insertions, young adult naive repertoires showed a similar but weaker trend, and memory repertoires showed no such trend. Out-of-frame TCR alpha sharing in monozygotic twins was systematically underestimated by recombination models, whereas sharing between unrelated individuals was in agreement with the recombination models. In beta out-of-frame sequences, excess twin sharing was weaker, because having fewer shared sequences lowered the signal-to-noise ratio. Compared with coincidental sharing between unrelated individuals, out-of-frame TCR alpha sequences shared between twins had an excess of sequences with low generation probability.

Every donor was a healthy Caucasian. The twin cohort consisted of three pairs of female monozygotic twins, all aged roughly 18 to 29 years. Positive isolation kits from Invitrogen were used to isolate CD4+ and CD8+ T cell populations. Receptors were amplified or captured by 5' RACE. Instrument on record: Illumina HiSeq 2000. A universal primer binding site was added through template switching, and the final cDNA carried a unique molecular identifier so that TCR cDNA molecules could be counted accurately. Specific primers in the conserved constant-segment region were used to synthesize first-strand cDNA for TCR alpha and beta chains. To control for contamination, every cDNA library was double barcoded, receiving both a SMART-Mk sample barcode and Illumina barcodes. TruSeq adapter sequences along with Illumina sample barcodes were introduced in two successive PCR steps. The TCR alpha and beta cDNA libraries were sequenced on the Illumina HiSeq platform using custom primers. The authors' pipeline ran thus. Unique molecular identifiers were extracted from raw reads with MiGEC, and CDR3 positions were determined with MiXCR. Recombination models were inferred per individual with the repgenHMM and IGoR tools using an EM algorithm. Shared clonotypes were analyzed with the tcR package in R, and sharing was normalized by the product of cloneset sizes. Out-of-frame nonproductive sequences were analyzed to study raw recombination free of thymic and clonal selection effects. TCRdb reprocessing: public reads trimmed at Q25 with fastp, clones called with MiXCR, in-frame beta chains kept. All rows with the same CDR3 protein become a single entry with the most common DNA and genes. Here the V and J calls rest on TCRdb's processing, not on the authors' analysis. In all, the sample holds about 530,000 distinct CDR3 sequences, and 13% to 15% of those were seen once. Clones ranked in the top ten supply less than 0.5% of the sample.

This clonotype was counted a few times. Its specific antigen is unknown. Base qualities are not recorded, but no much larger clone differs from it by a single base. The V and J ends are trimmed by 4 bases and 2 bases, leaving 9 bases between them. CDR1 DFQATT and CDR2 SNEGSKA are derived from the germline V gene (reference sequence). Taken from cysteine to phenylalanine, the CDR3 has 12 residues. This entry keeps only the CDR3 DNA: 36 bases, framed from base 1. These records were also assigned to another study, of yellow fever vaccine responses in identical twins. According to the second study: The authors reported that the T cell response to vaccination in identical twins appeared partly convergent and partly personalized. In identical twins, the study followed T cell clones that responded to the vaccine with precision.

This chain is built from TRBV20-1 and TRBJ2-7; the D gene identity is not certain. This TCR was recovered from a woman aged 18-29 years in good health. The sample was CD4+ T cells sorted from blood. The CDR3 reads as follows: CSATDVTYEQYF. The bases read TGCAGTGCTACGGACGTAACCTACGAGCAGTACTTC.